This T cell receptor beta chain comes out of a study of control samples from healthy donors and cancer patients. The protocol was immunoSEQ multiplex PCR, while the TCRdb copy is restricted to in-frame clones and leaves out a portion. The repertoire holds fewer than 110,000 clones, with roughly 90% as singletons. The CDR3 extends over 12 amino acids. Trimming cost V 5 bases and J 9 bases, with 11 bases left between them. Germline lookup yields CDR1 SSHAT and CDR2 FNYEAQ (reference sequence). The specimen was PBMCs. This clonotype originated in a man between 60 and 75 years old with lung cancer. The chain employs TRBV7-7 and TRBJ2-1; D is perhaps TRBD2 (5 bases). CDR3 nucleotide sequence: TGTGCCAGCAGCAACAGACGGGGTGAGCAGTTCTTC. Translation: CASSNRRGEQFF.